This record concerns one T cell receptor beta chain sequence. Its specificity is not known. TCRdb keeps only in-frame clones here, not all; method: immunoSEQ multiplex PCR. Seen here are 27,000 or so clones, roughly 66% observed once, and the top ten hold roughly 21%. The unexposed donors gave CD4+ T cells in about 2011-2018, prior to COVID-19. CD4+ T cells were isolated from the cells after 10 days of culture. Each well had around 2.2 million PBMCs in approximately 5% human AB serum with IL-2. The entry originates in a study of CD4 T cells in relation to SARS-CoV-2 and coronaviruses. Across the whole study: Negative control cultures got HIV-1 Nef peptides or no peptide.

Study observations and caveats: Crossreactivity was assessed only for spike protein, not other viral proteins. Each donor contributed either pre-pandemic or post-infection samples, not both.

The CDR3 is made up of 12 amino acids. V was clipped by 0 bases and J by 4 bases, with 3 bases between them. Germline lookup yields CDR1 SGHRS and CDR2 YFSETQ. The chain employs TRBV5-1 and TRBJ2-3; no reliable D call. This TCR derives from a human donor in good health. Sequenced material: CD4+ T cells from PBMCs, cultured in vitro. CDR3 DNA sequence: TGCGCCAGCAGCTTGGCGGCAGATACGCAGTATTTT. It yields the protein CASSLAADTQYF.